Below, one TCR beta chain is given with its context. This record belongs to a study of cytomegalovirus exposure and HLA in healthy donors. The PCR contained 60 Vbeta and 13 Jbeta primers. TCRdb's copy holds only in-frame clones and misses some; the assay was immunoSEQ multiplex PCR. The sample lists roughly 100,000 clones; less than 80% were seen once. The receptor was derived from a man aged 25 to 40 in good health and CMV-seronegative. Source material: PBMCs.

The CDR3 DNA reads as TGTGCCAGCAGTGCGGGACTAGCGGGAAGGGACATTCAGTACTTC. Its protein product is CASSAGLAGRDIQYF. The V call is TRBV6-1, the J call TRBJ2-4; 13 nucleotides match TRBD2. V lost 4 bases to trimming and J lost 8 bases; unmatched junction nucleotides: 5. The CDR3 runs to 15 residues. Germline loops: CDR1 MNHNS, CDR2 SASEGT.